A selection of T cell receptor beta chains follows, all from one sample in a study of pediatric ulcerative colitis. Using immunoSEQ multiplex PCR, the repertoire was profiled, and TCRdb retains in-frame clones only, with some absent. The repertoire holds 30,000 or so clones, around 80% seen once, with approximately 4% in the top ten. Sequencing was done on a sample of blood. These receptors all stem from a boy younger than 18 with severe ulcerative colitis. Each CDR3 is given with its conserved first and last residue. The D gene is left open where the match is weak. Size is omitted from some rows. Given values are once, few, many or a class for expanded clones.

v_gene,d_gene,abundance,j_gene,CDR3nt,CDR3aa
TRBV5-6,.,few,TRBJ1-6,TGTGCCAGCAGCTTGGGGGGACGGAATTCACCCCTCCACTTT,CASSLGGRNSPLHF
TRBV6-6,.,.,TRBJ1-1,TGTGCCAGCAGTTACTCGTATGTTAGCAACACTGAAGCTTTCTTT,CASSYSYVSNTEAFF
TRBV5-6,.,.,TRBJ2-7,TGTGCCAGCAGCTTGGAACAGGGATTCCCCAACGAGCAGTACTTC,CASSLEQGFPNEQYF
TRBV7-2,.,.,TRBJ1-2,TGTGCCAGCAGCTTAGAACAGGGCTATGGCTACACCTTC,CASSLEQGYGYTF
TRBV2,.,.,TRBJ2-7,TGTGCCAGCACGGGGTATTCTTACGAGCAGTACTTC,CASTGYSYEQYF
TRBV11-2,.,.,TRBJ1-3,TGTGCCAGCAGCTCCCCAAGGGGAAACACCATATATTTT,CASSSPRGNTIYF
TRBV7-9,.,.,TRBJ1-5,TGTGCCAGCAGCTCGTCGGGGATTGGTCAGCCCCAGCATTTT,CASSSSGIGQPQHF
TRBV4-1,.,.,TRBJ1-2,TGCGCCAGCAGCCAAGATCCATACTATGGCTACACCTTC,CASSQDPYYGYTF
TRBV5-4,TRBD2,few,TRBJ2-7,TGTGCCAGCAGACCTAGCGGGGGTAGCTCCTACGAGCAGTACTTC,CASRPSGGSSYEQYF
TRBV7-9,.,.,TRBJ1-4,TGTGCCAGCAGCCCACTCTTAGGGGGGAATAACGAAAAACTGTTTTTT,CASSPLLGGNNEKLFF
TRBV6-4,TRBD1,.,TRBJ1-2,TGTGCCAGCAGTAAACAGGGGAACTATGGCTACACCTTC,CASSKQGNYGYTF
TRBV6-1,.,few,TRBJ2-1,TGTGCCAGCAGTGAGTACGAGGGCCCGTCCTACAATGAGCAGTTCTTC,CASSEYEGPSYNEQFF
TRBV6-5,.,.,TRBJ1-2,TGTGCCAGCAGGGCAGGCGGGTATGGCTACACCTTC,CASRAGGYGYTF
TRBV6-5,.,.,TRBJ1-2,TGTGCCAGCAGTTCCAACAGGGTTGGCGGCTACACCTTC,CASSSNRVGGYTF
TRBV29-1,.,.,TRBJ1-3,TGCAGCGTTGGGAGATCAATGGAACGAAACGCCATATATTTT,CSVGRSMERNAIYF
TRBV2,.,.,TRBJ1-1,TGTGCCAGCAGGTTGAGGGGACACACTGAAGCTTTCTTT,CASRLRGHTEAFF
TRBV12-5,TRBD2,.,TRBJ2-7,TGTGCTAGTGGTTTGGTACTTAGCGGGGGGTCCTACGAGCAGTACTTC,CASGLVLSGGSYEQYF
TRBV9,.,.,TRBJ2-5,TGTGCCAGCAGCCAGGAGGGGAGACTTGAGGCGGGTGAGACCCAGTACTTC,CASSQEGRLEAGETQYF
TRBV21-1,.,few,TRBJ1-2,TGTGCCAGCAGCAACCGGGCCGGGACAGGGAGGGACTATGGCTACACCTTC,CASSNRAGTGRDYGYTF
TRBV2,TRBD1,once,TRBJ2-2,TGTGCCAGCAGTGACAGGACAGGGTGGAACACCGGGGAGCTGTTTTTT,CASSDRTGWNTGELFF
TRBV6-6,TRBD2,once,TRBJ2-2,TGTGCCAGCAGTTACATGGCGGGGGGGCCAGCCGGGGAGCTGTTTTTT,CASSYMAGGPAGELFF
TRBV6-6,.,.,TRBJ2-7,TGTGCCAGCGGCAAGAGTGGGGGTCAGGAGGAGCAGTACTTC,CASGKSGGQEEQYF
TRBV11-2,TRBD1,few,TRBJ2-7,TGTGCCAGCAGCTTAGGGACAGGTGAAGGGTACGAGCAGTACTTC,CASSLGTGEGYEQYF
TRBV7-9,TRBD2,.,TRBJ2-3,TGTGCCAGCAGCTGGAGCGGGGGTGGGACAGATACGCAGTATTTT,CASSWSGGGTDTQYF
TRBV9,.,.,TRBJ2-2,TGTGCCAGCAGCGCAAAACCAAGTCCCCGGACCGGGGAGCTGTTTTTT,CASSAKPSPRTGELFF
TRBV7-9,.,.,TRBJ2-5,TGTGCCAGCAGCTTAGGCCCTTGGGAGACCCAGTACTTC,CASSLGPWETQYF
TRBV7-2,.,once,TRBJ2-1,TGTGCCAGCAGCTTAGTATCAGGGGACAATGAGCAGTTCTTC,CASSLVSGDNEQFF
TRBV30,.,.,TRBJ2-3,TGTGCCTGGAGTGCCCTAGCAACAGATACGCAGTATTTT,CAWSALATDTQYF
TRBV6-5,.,.,TRBJ2-1,TGTGCCAGCAGTTCCAGAAATGAGCAGTTCTTC,CASSSRNEQFF
TRBV19,.,few,TRBJ1-6,TGTGCCAGTAGTATAGAAGGACGGAATTCACCCCTCCACTTT,CASSIEGRNSPLHF
TRBV19,.,.,TRBJ2-6,TGTGCCAGTAGTACGGGGGTTAGTTTCCACGTCCTGACTTTC,CASSTGVSFHVLTF
TRBV7-8,.,.,TRBJ2-1,TGTGCCAGCAGCTTTGGCGGAAGCTCCTACAATGAGCAGTTCTTC,CASSFGGSSYNEQFF
TRBV7-8,TRBD1,.,TRBJ2-5,TGTGCCAGCAGCTTAGGGGACAGGGGGATTATAGAGACCCAGTACTTC,CASSLGDRGIIETQYF
TRBV18,.,.,TRBJ2-2,TGTGCCAGCTCACCTGGGCGTCAGACCGGGGAGCTGTTTTTT,CASSPGRQTGELFF
TRBV5-6,.,few,TRBJ1-6,TGTGCCAGCAGCTTGGCCGGGGTCCGATCACCCCTCCACTTT,CASSLAGVRSPLHF
TRBV14,.,few,TRBJ1-6,TGTGCCAGCAGCCAAGATCCAGGCGCTTCACCCCTCCACTTT,CASSQDPGASPLHF
TRBV18,TRBD2,once,TRBJ2-1,TGTGCCAGCTCACCAACGGGGACTAACAATGAGCAGTTCTTC,CASSPTGTNNEQFF
TRBV5-1,TRBD1,.,TRBJ1-6,TGCGCCAGCAGCGGGCAGGGGGCTGAATCACCCCTCCACTTT,CASSGQGAESPLHF
TRBV2,.,.,TRBJ1-4,TGTGCCAGCAGTGAAGTTCGGGGGGTGAAAGAAAAACTGTTTTTT,CASSEVRGVKEKLFF
TRBV2,.,.,TRBJ1-1,TGTGCCAGCAGTGATGACTACACTGAAGCTTTCTTT,CASSDDYTEAFF
TRBV18,.,.,TRBJ1-6,TGTGCCAGCTCACCAAAACAGGGAGAGGATTCACCCCTCCACTTT,CASSPKQGEDSPLHF
TRBV9,.,.,TRBJ2-3,TGTGCCAGCAGCGGGAGTAGCACAGATACGCAGTATTTT,CASSGSSTDTQYF
TRBV19,.,once,TRBJ2-7,TGTGCCAGTAGTCGACAGTCGAACGAGCAGTACTTC,CASSRQSNEQYF
TRBV5-5,.,.,TRBJ1-3,TGTGCCAGCAGCTTAGCCCCTGGGAAAGGGAACACCATATATTTT,CASSLAPGKGNTIYF
TRBV7-2,.,.,TRBJ2-7,TGTGCCAGCAGCACGCAAGCCGGGCCCCAAGGCAGCGAGCAGTACTTC,CASSTQAGPQGSEQYF
TRBV6-5,TRBD1,.,TRBJ2-7,TGTGCCAGCAGTTACCCGGGACAGGCCCCTTTAGAGCAGTACTTC,CASSYPGQAPLEQYF
TRBV5-1,.,.,TRBJ2-3,TGCGCCAGCAGCTTGGAGTCCCACACAGATACGCAGTATTTT,CASSLESHTDTQYF
TRBV27,.,.,TRBJ1-5,TGTGCCAGCAGCATCCGAGACAATCAGCCCCAGCATTTT,CASSIRDNQPQHF
TRBV5-6,.,few,TRBJ1-2,TGTGCCAGCAGCCTAATCGGACGGGTCTATGGCTACACCTTC,CASSLIGRVYGYTF
TRBV18,.,.,TRBJ2-3,TGTGCCAGCTCACCACCGGCAGGCGGGGGCACAGATACGCAGTATTTT,CASSPPAGGGTDTQYF
TRBV7-3,TRBD2,once,TRBJ2-2,TGTGCCAGCAGCTCCTCCGGGGGGTCGAACACCGGGGAGCTGTTTTTT,CASSSSGGSNTGELFF
TRBV11-3,.,.,TRBJ1-1,TGTGCCAGCAGCACTAACCGGGCCACTGAAGCTTTCTTT,CASSTNRATEAFF
TRBV27,TRBD1,.,TRBJ1-5,TGTGCCAGCAGTCCCGGGACAGGGGGTTGGCCCCAGCATTTT,CASSPGTGGWPQHF